This TCR beta chain was sequenced in a study of glioma-infiltrating T cells. Study-wide results and caveats: Very few CDR3 sequences were shared between tissue and blood.

The CDR3 loop spans 12 amino acids. Trimming took 7 bases from V and 4 from J, leaving 11 bases between them. Per germline, CDR1 MNHEY and CDR2 SVGEGT. To note about this clonotype: The target antigen is unknown.

Using RNA template, CDR3s of TCR alpha and beta were amplified with iRepertoire arm-PCR. TCRdb reanalysed the multiplex PCR reads using MiXCR and keeps one entry per CDR3 protein. The table shows about 140,000 distinct CDR3 sequences, with 39% occurring only once. Sequenced: glioma tissue, nonneoplastic brain tissue, or PBMCs (not recorded which). The chain uses TRBV6-2 or TRBV6-3 and TRBJ2-7; D perhaps matches TRBD1 (6 bases). The receptor was isolated from a human donor with low-grade glioma or glioblastoma, undergoing nonglioma brain surgery, or in good health (not recorded which). CDR3 nucleotide sequence: TGTGCCAGCAAAACCAGGGGTTACGAGCAGTACTTC. Translating gives CASKTRGYEQYF.